This TCR beta chain is drawn from a study of T cell changes during pregnancy in multiple sclerosis. The CDR3 loop spans 16 amino acids. Trimming took 2 bases from V and 3 from J, leaving 17 bases between them. Germline CDR1 reads MNHNY; CDR2 reads SVGAGI (reference sequence). The method was immunoSEQ multiplex PCR; TCRdb's version includes in-frame clones alone and lacks a portion of them. The data contain roughly 40,000 clones, about 93% of them singletons. The clonotype was recovered from a female donor with multiple sclerosis, enrolled in a pregnancy study. This chain joins TRBV6-6 and TRBJ2-7; a possible D gene is TRBD1 (5 bases). The sample was CD4+ T cells from peripheral blood mononuclear cells, taken in the third trimester of pregnancy. The CDR3: CASSYGDRGSHYEQYF. CDR3 DNA sequence: TGTGCCAGCAGTTACGGTGATAGGGGCAGCCACTACGAGCAGTACTTC.